This TCR beta chain was captured in a study of cytomegalovirus exposure and HLA in healthy donors. The PCR had 60 Vbeta and 13 Jbeta primers. This table comes from immunoSEQ multiplex PCR, and its TCRdb copy is limited to in-frame clones, with some not included. Found here are fewer than 150,000 clones; the top ten clones hold 2%. The germline gives CDR1 SGHNT, CDR2 YYREEE (reference sequence). Trimming shortened V by 1 base and J by 4 bases, and 15 bases separated the two germline ends. This CDR3 is 15 amino acids long. The material sequenced was PBMCs. This rearrangement joins TRBV5-4 to TRBJ2-7; perhaps TRBD2 as D (7 bases). This clonotype originated in a woman aged 60-75 years in good health and CMV-seronegative. CDR3 protein: CASSLSLGGDYEQYF. Written as DNA, the CDR3 is TGTGCCAGCAGCTTGTCACTAGGGGGGGATTACGAGCAGTACTTC.